The entry that follows covers one T cell receptor beta chain sequence. Its cognate antigen is unknown. V shed 1 base and J shed 5 bases, with 18 bases lying between them. The CDR3 length is 17 residues. CDR1 and CDR2 (germline): SGHVS, FNYEAQ. Produced via immunoSEQ multiplex PCR; TCRdb's table is partial and in-frame only. The sample lists roughly 120,000 clones; around nine tenths were seen once. This record comes from a study of T cell responses to AZD1222 COVID-19 vaccine. The wider study: Second-dose groups at about 4 or about 12 weeks were pooled.

The study's findings and limits: Epitopes outside B.1.351 and B.1.1.7 mutated regions reportedly drew nearly half of spike TCRs.

This specimen was peripheral blood, taken on day 0 of AZD1222 vaccination. The V call is TRBV7-6, the J call TRBJ2-1; D ambiguous. The sequence derives from an adult in good health. The CDR3 DNA is TGTGCCAGCAGCTTAGGCTGGCCAGCGACAATTAACAATGAGCAGTTCTTC. Translation gives CASSLGWPATINNEQFF. Based on the CDR3 plus reference TRBV7-6 and TRBJ2-1, the full variable domain is GAGVSQSPRYKVTKRGQDVALRCDPISGHVSLYWYRQALGQGPEFLTYFNYEAQQDKSGLPNDRFSAERPEGSISTLTIQRTEQRDSAMYRCASSLGWPATINNEQFFGPGTRLTVL.